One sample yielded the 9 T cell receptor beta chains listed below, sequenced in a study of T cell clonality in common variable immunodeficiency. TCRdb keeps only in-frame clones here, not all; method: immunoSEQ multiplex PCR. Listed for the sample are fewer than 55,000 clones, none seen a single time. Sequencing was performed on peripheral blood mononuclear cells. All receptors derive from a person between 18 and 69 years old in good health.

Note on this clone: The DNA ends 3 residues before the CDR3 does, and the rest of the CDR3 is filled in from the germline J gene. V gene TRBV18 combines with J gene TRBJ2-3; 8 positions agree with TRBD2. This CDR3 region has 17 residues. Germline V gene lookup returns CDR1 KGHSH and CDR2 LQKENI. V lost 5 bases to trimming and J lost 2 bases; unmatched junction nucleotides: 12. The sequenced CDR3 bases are TGTGCCAGCTCAGCCGTTGGCCTAGCGGGCGTCACAGATACG. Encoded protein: CASSAVGLAGVTDT. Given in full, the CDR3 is CASSAVGLAGVTDTQYF.

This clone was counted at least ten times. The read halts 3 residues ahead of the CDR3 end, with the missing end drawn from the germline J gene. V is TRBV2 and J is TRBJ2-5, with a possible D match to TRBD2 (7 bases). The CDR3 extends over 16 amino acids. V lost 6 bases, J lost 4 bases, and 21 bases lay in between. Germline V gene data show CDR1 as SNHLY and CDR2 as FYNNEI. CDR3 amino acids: CASSPGDRGAGETQYF. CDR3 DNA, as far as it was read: TGTGCCAGCAGCCCCGGGGATCGGGGGGCGGGAGAGACC. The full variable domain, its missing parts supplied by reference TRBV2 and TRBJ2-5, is EPEVTQTPSHQVTQMGQEVILRCVPISNHLYFYWYRQILGQKVEFLVSFYNNEISEKSEIFDDQFSVERPDGSNFTLKIRSTKLEDSAMYFCASSPGDRGAGETQYFGPGTRLLVL.

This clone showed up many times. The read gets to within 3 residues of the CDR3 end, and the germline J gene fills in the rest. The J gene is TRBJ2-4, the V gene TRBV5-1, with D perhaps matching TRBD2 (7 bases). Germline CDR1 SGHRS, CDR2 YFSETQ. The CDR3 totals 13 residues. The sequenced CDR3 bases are TGCGCCAGCAGCTTGGTCGGCGGGGGCCAT. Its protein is CASSLVGGGH. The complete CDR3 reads CASSLVGGGHQYF.

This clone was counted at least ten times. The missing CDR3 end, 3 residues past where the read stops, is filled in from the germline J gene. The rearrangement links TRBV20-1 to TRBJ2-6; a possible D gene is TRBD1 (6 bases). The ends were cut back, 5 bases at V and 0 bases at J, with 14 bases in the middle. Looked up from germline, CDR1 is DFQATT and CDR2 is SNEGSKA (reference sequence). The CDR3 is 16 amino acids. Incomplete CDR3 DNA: TGCAGTGCTTGGGACGTAGGGGGCTCTGGGGCCAACGTC. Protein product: CSAWDVGGSGANV. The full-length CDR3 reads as CSAWDVGGSGANVLTF.

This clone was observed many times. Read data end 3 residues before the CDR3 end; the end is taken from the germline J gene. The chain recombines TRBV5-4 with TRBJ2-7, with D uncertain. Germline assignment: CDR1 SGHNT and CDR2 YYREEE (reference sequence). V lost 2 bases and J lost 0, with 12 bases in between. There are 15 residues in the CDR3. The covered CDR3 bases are TGTGCCAGCAGCTTATACCAGGCCGGCTCCTACGAG. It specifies CASSLYQAGSYE. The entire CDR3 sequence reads CASSLYQAGSYEQYF.

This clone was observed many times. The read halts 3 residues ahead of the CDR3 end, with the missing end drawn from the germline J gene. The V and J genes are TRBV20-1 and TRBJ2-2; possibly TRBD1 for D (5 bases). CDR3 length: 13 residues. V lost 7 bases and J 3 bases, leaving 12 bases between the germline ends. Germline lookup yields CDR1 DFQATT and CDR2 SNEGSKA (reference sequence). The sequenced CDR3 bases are TGCAGTGTCTATGACAGCCACACCGGGGAG. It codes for CSVYDSHTGE. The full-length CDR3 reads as CSVYDSHTGELFF.

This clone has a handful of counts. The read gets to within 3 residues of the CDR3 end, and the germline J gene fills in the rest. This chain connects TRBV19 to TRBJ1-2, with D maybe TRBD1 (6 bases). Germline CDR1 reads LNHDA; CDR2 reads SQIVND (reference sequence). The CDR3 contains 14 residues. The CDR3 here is CASSRGGATDTYTF. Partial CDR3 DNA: TGTGCCAGTAGTAGAGGGGGGGCCACAGATACC.

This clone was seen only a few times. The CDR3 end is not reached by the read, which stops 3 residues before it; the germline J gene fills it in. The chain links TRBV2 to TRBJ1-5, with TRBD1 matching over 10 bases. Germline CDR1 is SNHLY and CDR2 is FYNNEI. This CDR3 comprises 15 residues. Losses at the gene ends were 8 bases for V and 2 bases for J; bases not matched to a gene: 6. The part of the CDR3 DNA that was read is TGTGCCAGCCGACAGGGGGCTGGCGGCAATCAGCCC. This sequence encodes CASRQGAGGNQP. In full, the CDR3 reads CASRQGAGGNQPQHF.

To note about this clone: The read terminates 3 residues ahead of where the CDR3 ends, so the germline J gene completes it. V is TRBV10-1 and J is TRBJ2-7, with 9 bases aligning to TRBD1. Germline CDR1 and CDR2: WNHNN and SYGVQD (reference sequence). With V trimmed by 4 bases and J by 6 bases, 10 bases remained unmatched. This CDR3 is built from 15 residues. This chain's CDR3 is CASSGPGTGTGEQYF. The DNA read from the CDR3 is TGCGCCAGCAGTGGACCCGGGACAGGGACGGGCGAG.